These 27 T cell receptor beta chains were sequenced from one sample in a study of shared clonotypes between healthy human individuals. Clones were sequenced by immunoSEQ multiplex PCR, and TCRdb holds only the in-frame ones, with some missing. The table has some 2 million clones, 85% to 95% seen once; the top ten hold 0.1% to 0.15%. Sequencing input: naive CD4+ T cells sorted from blood. Subset of the sample: CD45RA+ positively selected. These receptors were collected from a man aged 18-30 years in good health.

This chain joins TRBV10-1 and TRBJ2-4, with no clear D. CDR1 and CDR2 (germline): WNHNN, SYGVQD (reference sequence). CDR3 length: 16 residues. Trimming stripped 8 bases from V and 0 bases from J, with 17 bases between. CDR3 sequence reads: CASPGSLGLAKNIQYF. For the CDR3, the DNA is TGCGCCAGCCCAGGCAGCCTCGGATTAGCCAAAAACATTCAGTACTTC.

This clone was seen once. This chain joins TRBV2 and TRBJ1-6; a possible D gene is TRBD1 (6 bases). This CDR3 is 16 amino acids long. The germline CDR1 and CDR2 sequences are SNHLY and FYNNEI. The germline V and J ends were trimmed by 3 bases and 7 bases, with 16 bases remaining between them. CDR3 nucleotide sequence: TGTGCCAGCAGTGAGATGGTGGGGGCAACCAATTCACCCCTCCACTTT. This sequence encodes CASSEMVGATNSPLHF.

This clone has only one observation. The V gene is TRBV6-1, the J gene TRBJ2-3; D is unclear. V was shortened by 8 bases and J by 4 bases, with 7 bases between the two germline ends. The V gene's germline CDR1 is MNHNS and CDR2 SASEGT. The CDR3 length is 11 residues. The CDR3: CASFRSDTQYF. Here the CDR3 DNA reads TGTGCCAGCTTTCGGTCAGATACGCAGTATTTT.

The chain carries TRBV6-1 and TRBJ1-2; 8 nucleotides line up with TRBD1. The CDR3 loop spans 12 amino acids. The V segment lost 6 bases and the J segment 7 bases; nucleotides outside the gene matches: 4. Per the germline V gene, CDR1 is MNHNS and CDR2 is SASEGT. The DNA for the CDR3 is TGTGCCAGCAGCACAGGGGGTTTTGGCTACACCTTC. Amino acids: CASSTGGFGYTF.

The chain uses TRBV7-8 and TRBJ1-4; TRBD1 matches at 7 bases. Looked up from germline, CDR1 is SGHVS and CDR2 is FQNEAQ. This CDR3 has 16 amino acids. V gave up 4 bases and J gave up 6 bases; unmatched junction bases: 11. CDR3 protein: CASSYDRALGDEKLFF. CDR3 bases: TGTGCCAGCAGCTACGACAGGGCCCTGGGGGATGAAAAACTGTTTTTT.

The rearrangement joins TRBV4-1 to TRBJ1-4, with 7 bases matching TRBD1. The CDR3 is 15 residues long. The J segment lost 2 bases and the V segment lost 4 bases, leaving 4 bases of the junction unmatched. Germline CDR1 is MGHRA and CDR2 is YSYEKL. DNA of the CDR3: TGCGCCAGCAGCCTGTCCAGGGGGACTAATGAAAAACTGTTTTTT. Protein: CASSLSRGTNEKLFF.

The J gene is TRBJ1-2, the V gene TRBV4-1, with D possibly being TRBD1 (5 bases). Trimming took off 1 base at V and 6 bases at J, with 15 bases between the two ends. The germline V gene has CDR1 MGHRA and CDR2 YSYEKL. The CDR3 sequence is 15 residues long. CDR3 sequence (DNA): TGCGCCAGCAGCCAAGTCTCAGGGACGCTAAATGGCTACACCTTC. Residues: CASSQVSGTLNGYTF.

This chain uses TRBV19 with TRBJ2-7, with TRBD1 matching 7 bases. Germline CDR1 is LNHDA and CDR2 is SQIVND (reference sequence). The CDR3 sequence is 14 residues long. The V and J ends lost 6 bases and 0 bases, in that order; junction bases with no gene match: 5. The CDR3 DNA is TGTGCCAGTAGGTTCCGGGACAGCTCCTACGAGCAGTACTTC. Protein sequence: CASRFRDSSYEQYF.

J is TRBJ2-7 and V is TRBV7-2; D could derive from TRBD1 or TRBD2 (5 bases each). Trimming removed 5 bases at V and 2 bases at J, with 16 bases between. The CDR3 runs 15 residues. Germline CDR1 reads SGHTA; CDR2 reads FQGNSA. The CDR3 nucleotides are TGTGCCAGCAGCCTAGAAGCGGACAAACCCTACGAGCAGTACTTC. It codes for CASSLEADKPYEQYF.

This chain links TRBV9 with TRBJ2-3; 9 bases agree with TRBD2. This CDR3 is built from 16 residues. V gave up 3 bases and J gave up 1 base; unmatched junction bases: 6. Germline-derived CDR1 and CDR2 are SGDLS and YYNGEE. The CDR3 nucleotides are TGTGCCAGCAGCGCCTCTAGGACTAGCGGCACAGATACGCAGTATTTT. It codes for CASSASRTSGTDTQYF. Together with reference TRBV9 and TRBJ2-3, the CDR3 gives the full variable domain: DSGVTQTPKHLITATGQRVTLRCSPRSGDLSVYWYQQSLDQGLQFLIQYYNGEERAKGNILERFSAQQFPDLHSELNLSSLELGDSALYFCASSASRTSGTDTQYFGPGTRLTVL.

The chain carries TRBV7-9 and TRBJ2-3; D remains ambiguous. This CDR3 has 14 amino acids. Per germline, CDR1 SEHNR and CDR2 FQNEAQ (reference sequence). The germline V and J ends were trimmed by 5 bases and 14 bases, with 23 bases remaining between them. CDR3 DNA: TGTGCCAGCAGCACCCGCAACGAGTCAGTGTTTCGGTATTTT. It specifies CASSTRNESVFRYF.

Regarding this clone: Different DNA sequences within this sample yield the same CDR3. The chain couples TRBV6-6 to TRBJ2-7; no firm D call. Germline V gene data show CDR1 as MNHNY and CDR2 as SVGAGI (reference sequence). The CDR3 consists of 11 residues. V lost 0 bases and J 7 bases, leaving 4 bases between the germline ends. CDR3 amino acids: CASSYSGEQYF. CDR3 sequence (DNA): TGTGCCAGCAGTTACTCTGGGGAGCAGTACTTC.

This chain's CDR3 is CASSTPGGADTQYF. DNA for the CDR3: TGTGCCAGCAGTACCCCAGGGGGCGCGGATACGCAGTATTTT. J is TRBJ2-3 and V is TRBV6-5; 8 bases line up with TRBD1. The CDR3 totals 14 residues. Germline V gene lookup returns CDR1 MNHEY and CDR2 SVGAGI. Trimming cost V 5 bases and J 6 bases; bases outside gene matches: 7.

The CDR3 region has the DNA TGTGCCAGCAGCCTTACAGGGTCCCCCCACTACGAGCAGTACTTC. Translation: CASSLTGSPHYEQYF. V usage is TRBV6-5 and J usage is TRBJ2-7, with a tentative D call TRBD1 (6 bases). V gave up 6 bases and J gave up 3 bases, with 18 bases separating them. CDR3 length: 15 amino acids. Germline CDR1 reads MNHEY; CDR2 reads SVGAGI.

The chain joins TRBV10-3 to TRBJ2-7, with TRBD2 matching 9 bases. Germline CDR1 and CDR2: ENHRY and SYGVKD. Unmatched junction bases numbered 9, after V lost 6 bases and J lost 6 bases. The CDR3 has 14 residues. CDR3 DNA sequence: TGTGCCATCAGGGATAGCGGGAGAACCTTCGAGCAGTACTTC. It codes for CAIRDSGRTFEQYF.

The chain employs TRBV11-2 and TRBJ1-4; D perhaps matches TRBD1 (6 bases). Germline CDR1 SGHAT, CDR2 FQNNGV. The CDR3 consists of 17 residues. The germline V and J ends were trimmed by 2 bases and 5 bases, with 18 bases remaining between them. In DNA form, the CDR3 reads TGTGCCAGCAGCTTAAGGCAGGGGTGGTTTTCGAATGAAAAACTGTTTTTT. Translated, it gives CASSLRQGWFSNEKLFF.

This chain joins TRBV5-1 and TRBJ2-7, with D possibly TRBD2 on 6 matching bases. The CDR3 has 13 amino acids. Trimming removed 4 bases from V and 2 bases from J, with 10 bases in between. The germline V gene has CDR1 SGHRS and CDR2 YFSETQ. The CDR3 loop reads CASSRGRAYEQYF. For the CDR3, the DNA is TGCGCCAGCAGCCGGGGGAGAGCCTACGAGCAGTACTTC.

With respect to this clone: Other DNA sequences in the sample encode the same CDR3. The chain recombines TRBV27 with TRBJ2-7, with D possibly being TRBD1 or TRBD2 (5 bases each). The CDR3 has 13 amino acids. V was clipped by 2 bases and J by 2 bases, with 7 bases between them. CDR1 and CDR2 (germline): MNHEY, SMNVEV (reference sequence). The CDR3 loop is CASSLGGTYEQYF. The CDR3 DNA sequence: TGTGCCAGCAGTTTAGGGGGTACCTACGAGCAGTACTTC.

The chain carries TRBV9 and TRBJ2-1; unclear D gene. In germline, CDR1 is SGDLS, CDR2 YYNGEE. V lost 6 bases, J lost 10 bases, and 20 bases lay in between. The CDR3 runs to 14 residues. The CDR3, as DNA: TGTGCCAGCACGGGCCCCCACGTGGGCGGAGAGCAGTTCTTC. This gives the protein CASTGPHVGGEQFF. Together with reference TRBV9 and TRBJ2-1, the CDR3 gives the full variable domain: DSGVTQTPKHLITATGQRVTLRCSPRSGDLSVYWYQQSLDQGLQFLIQYYNGEERAKGNILERFSAQQFPDLHSELNLSSLELGDSALYFCASTGPHVGGEQFFGPGTRLTVL.

The chain employs TRBV6-5 and TRBJ1-5, with D tentatively TRBD1 (5 bases). The germline V and J ends were trimmed by 8 bases and 9 bases, with 14 bases remaining between them. Germline assignment: CDR1 MNHEY and CDR2 SVGAGI. CDR3 size: 12 residues. CDR3 sequence reads: CASGGSKWPQHF. The DNA of the CDR3 is TGTGCCAGCGGGGGGTCCAAATGGCCCCAGCATTTT.

This chain connects TRBV6-5 to TRBJ1-2; the D is unclear. The V gene lost 0 bases and the J gene lost 7 bases, with 12 bases spanning the gap. The CDR3 has 14 amino acids. The germline V gene has CDR1 MNHEY and CDR2 SVGAGI. The CDR3 protein is CASSYSPQSGGYTF. CDR3 nucleotides: TGTGCCAGCAGTTACTCTCCCCAGTCCGGTGGCTACACCTTC.

V and J are TRBV30 and TRBJ1-1; 9 bases map to TRBD1. Trimming took 4 bases from V and 4 from J; bases not matched to a gene: 13. Germline-derived CDR1 and CDR2 are GTSNPN and SVGIG (reference sequence). The CDR3 is 16 residues long. This CDR3 reads CAWKAPTGGGSTEAFF. The CDR3 nucleotides are TGTGCCTGGAAGGCCCCCACAGGGGGCGGGAGCACTGAAGCTTTCTTT.

The J gene is TRBJ1-5, the V gene TRBV28, with 8 positions matching TRBD1. The CDR3 has 16 residues. The V gene's germline CDR1 is MDHEN and CDR2 SYDVKM. V lost 2 bases and J lost 5; bases outside the gene matches: 8. CDR3 residues: CASSLRTGYRDQPQHF. The CDR3 bases are TGTGCCAGCAGTTTACGGACAGGGTATAGGGATCAGCCCCAGCATTTT.

This clone was counted a few times. J is TRBJ2-7 and V is TRBV27; 8 bases are a match to TRBD1. This CDR3 is 19 amino acids long. With V trimmed by 6 bases and J by 4 bases, 23 bases remained unmatched. Germline V CDR1 and CDR2: MNHEY, SMNVEV (reference sequence). CDR3 coding DNA: TGTGCCAGCAGACCACTCCGCAACCGGGAGACAGGGGTGGTATACGAGCAGTACTTC. Its translation: CASRPLRNRETGVVYEQYF.

The chain carries TRBV2 and TRBJ1-5; the D is unclear. The V gene lost 0 bases and the J gene lost 3 bases, with 9 bases spanning the gap. The CDR3 totals 15 residues. Germline V lookup: CDR1 SNHLY, CDR2 FYNNEI. This chain's CDR3 is CASSEAGQFNQPQHF. The CDR3 nucleotides are TGTGCCAGCAGTGAAGCTGGGCAGTTCAATCAGCCCCAGCATTTT.

As DNA, the CDR3 is TGTGCCAGTAGTATAGTTATGGGACAATCCTACGAGCAGTACTTC. It is translated as CASSIVMGQSYEQYF. V is TRBV19 and J is TRBJ2-7, with D perhaps matching TRBD1 (6 bases). Germline V gene lookup returns CDR1 LNHDA and CDR2 SQIVND (reference sequence). Trimming took off 1 base at V and 1 base at J, with 11 bases between the two ends. CDR3 length equals 15 residues.

The chain has TRBV7-9 and TRBJ1-4; D unclear. V was shortened by 5 bases and J by 0 bases, with 10 bases between the two germline ends. Per the germline V gene, CDR1 is SEHNR and CDR2 is FQNEAQ (reference sequence). CDR3 length: 15 amino acids. The CDR3 is CASSAKKATNEKLFF. The CDR3 bases are TGTGCCAGCAGCGCCAAGAAAGCAACTAATGAAAAACTGTTTTTT.